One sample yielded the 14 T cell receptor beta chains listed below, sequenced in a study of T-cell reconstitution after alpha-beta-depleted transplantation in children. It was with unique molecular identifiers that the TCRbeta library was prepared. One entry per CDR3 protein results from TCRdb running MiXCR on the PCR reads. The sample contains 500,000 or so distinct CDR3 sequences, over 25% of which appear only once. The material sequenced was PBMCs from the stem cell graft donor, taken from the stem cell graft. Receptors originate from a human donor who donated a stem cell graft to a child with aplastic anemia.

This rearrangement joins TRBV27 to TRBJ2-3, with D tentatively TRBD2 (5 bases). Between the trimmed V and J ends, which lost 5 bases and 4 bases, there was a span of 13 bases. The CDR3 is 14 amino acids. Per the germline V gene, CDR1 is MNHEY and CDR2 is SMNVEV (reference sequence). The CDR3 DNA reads TGTGCCAGCAGTCCCCAACTAGAGGCAGATACGCAGTATTTT. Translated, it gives CASSPQLEADTQYF.

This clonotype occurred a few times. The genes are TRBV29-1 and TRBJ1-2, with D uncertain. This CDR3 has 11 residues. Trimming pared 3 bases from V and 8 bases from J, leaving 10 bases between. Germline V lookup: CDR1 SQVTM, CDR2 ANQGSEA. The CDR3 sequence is CSVEEVSGYTF. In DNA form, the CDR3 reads TGCAGCGTTGAGGAAGTCTCCGGCTACACCTTC.

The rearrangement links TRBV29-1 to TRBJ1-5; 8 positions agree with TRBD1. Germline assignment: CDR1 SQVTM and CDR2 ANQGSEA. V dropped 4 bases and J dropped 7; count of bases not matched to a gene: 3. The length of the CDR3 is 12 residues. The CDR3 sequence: CSVGTGRQPQHF. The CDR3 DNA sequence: TGCAGCGTTGGGACAGGGAGGCAGCCCCAGCATTTT.

This CDR3 is CASWDGGSGNTIYF. CDR3 sequence (DNA): TGTGCCAGCTGGGACGGCGGCTCTGGAAACACCATATATTTT. J is TRBJ1-3 and V is TRBV18, with a tentative D call TRBD1 (5 bases). CDR3 length: 14 residues. Germline V lookup: CDR1 KGHSH, CDR2 LQKENI. V lost 7 bases, J lost 0 bases, and 10 bases lay in between.

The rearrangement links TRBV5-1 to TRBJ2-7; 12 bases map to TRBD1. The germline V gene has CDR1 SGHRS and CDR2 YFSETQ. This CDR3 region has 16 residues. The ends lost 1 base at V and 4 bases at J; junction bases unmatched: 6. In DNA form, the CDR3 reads TGCGCCAGCAGCTTGTCTGGGGACAGGGGGCTGTACGAGCAGTACTTC. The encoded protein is CASSLSGDRGLYEQYF.

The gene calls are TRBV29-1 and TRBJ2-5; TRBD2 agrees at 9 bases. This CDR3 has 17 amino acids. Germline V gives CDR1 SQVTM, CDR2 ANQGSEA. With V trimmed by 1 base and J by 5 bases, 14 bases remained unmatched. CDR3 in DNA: TGCAGCGTTGAAGGGGCAAGGGCGGGAGGGTACACGGAGACCCAGTACTTC. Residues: CSVEGARAGGYTETQYF.

CDR3 DNA sequence: TGTGCCAGCAGCCGGCCGAAACTAGCGGGAGGGGAGAATGAGCAGTTCTTC. Its translation: CASSRPKLAGGENEQFF. J is TRBJ2-1 and V is TRBV7-2; 13 nucleotides agree with TRBD2. V lost 5 bases, J lost 7 bases, and 11 bases stayed unmatched. Germline CDR1 is SGHTA and CDR2 is FQGNSA. The CDR3 is made up of 17 amino acids.

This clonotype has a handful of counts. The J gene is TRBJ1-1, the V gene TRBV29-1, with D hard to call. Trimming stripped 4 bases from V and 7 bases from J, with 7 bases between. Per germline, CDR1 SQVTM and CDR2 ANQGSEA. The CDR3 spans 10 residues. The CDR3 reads CSVVRDEAFF. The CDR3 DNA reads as TGCAGCGTTGTAAGAGATGAAGCTTTCTTT. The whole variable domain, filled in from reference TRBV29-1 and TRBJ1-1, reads SAVISQKPSRDICQRGTSLTIQCQVDSQVTMMFWYRQQPGQSLTLIATANQGSEATYESGFVIDKFPISRPNLTFSTLTVSNMSPEDSSIYLCSVVRDEAFFGQGTRLTVV.

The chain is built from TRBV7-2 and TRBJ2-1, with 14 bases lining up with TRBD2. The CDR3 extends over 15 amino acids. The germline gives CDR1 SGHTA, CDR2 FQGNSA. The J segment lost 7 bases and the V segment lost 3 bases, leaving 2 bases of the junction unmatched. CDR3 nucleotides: TGTGCCAGCAGCTTGGGGACTAGCGGGAGAAATGAGCAGTTCTTC. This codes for CASSLGTSGRNEQFF.

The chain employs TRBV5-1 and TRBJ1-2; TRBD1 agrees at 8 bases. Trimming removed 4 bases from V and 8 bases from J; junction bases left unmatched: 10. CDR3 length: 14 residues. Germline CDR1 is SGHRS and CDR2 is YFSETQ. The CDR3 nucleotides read TGCGCCAGCAGCGTCACTCAGGGGGCCCACGGCTACACCTTC. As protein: CASSVTQGAHGYTF.

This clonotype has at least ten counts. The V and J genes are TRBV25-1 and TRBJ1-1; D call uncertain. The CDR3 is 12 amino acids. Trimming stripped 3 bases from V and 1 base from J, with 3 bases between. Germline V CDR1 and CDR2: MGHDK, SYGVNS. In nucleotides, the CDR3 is TGTGCCAGCAGTGAGCAGAACACTGAAGCTTTCTTT. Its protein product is CASSEQNTEAFF. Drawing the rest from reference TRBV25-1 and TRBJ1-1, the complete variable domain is EADIYQTPRYLVIGTGKKITLECSQTMGHDKMYWYQQDPGMELHLIHYSYGVNSTEKGDLSSESTVSRIRTEHFPLTLESARPSHTSQYLCASSEQNTEAFFGQGTRLTVV.

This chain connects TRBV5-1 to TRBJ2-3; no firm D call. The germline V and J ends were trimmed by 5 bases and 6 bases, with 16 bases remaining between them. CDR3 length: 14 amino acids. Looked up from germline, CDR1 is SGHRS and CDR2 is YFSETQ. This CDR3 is CASRSGQLGDTQYF. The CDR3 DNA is TGCGCCAGCAGATCCGGGCAGTTAGGGGATACGCAGTATTTT. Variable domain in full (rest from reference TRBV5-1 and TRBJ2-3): KAGVTQTPRYLIKTRGQQVTLSCSPISGHRSVSWYQQTPGQGLQFLFEYFSETQRNKGNFPGRFSGRQFSNSRSEMNVSTLELGDSALYLCASRSGQLGDTQYFGPGTRLTVL.

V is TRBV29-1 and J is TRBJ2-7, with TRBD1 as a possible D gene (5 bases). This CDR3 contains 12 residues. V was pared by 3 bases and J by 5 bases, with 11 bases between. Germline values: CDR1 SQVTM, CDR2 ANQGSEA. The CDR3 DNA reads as TGCAGCGTTGATGCAGGGTCCCACGAGCAGTACTTC. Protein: CSVDAGSHEQYF.

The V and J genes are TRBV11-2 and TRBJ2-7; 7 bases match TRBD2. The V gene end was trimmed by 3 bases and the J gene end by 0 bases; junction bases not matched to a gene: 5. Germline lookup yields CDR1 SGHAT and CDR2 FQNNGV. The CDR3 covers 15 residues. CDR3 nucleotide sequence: TGTGCCAGCAGCTTGGGCGGGAGTGGCTCCTACGAGCAGTACTTC. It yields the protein CASSLGGSGSYEQYF.